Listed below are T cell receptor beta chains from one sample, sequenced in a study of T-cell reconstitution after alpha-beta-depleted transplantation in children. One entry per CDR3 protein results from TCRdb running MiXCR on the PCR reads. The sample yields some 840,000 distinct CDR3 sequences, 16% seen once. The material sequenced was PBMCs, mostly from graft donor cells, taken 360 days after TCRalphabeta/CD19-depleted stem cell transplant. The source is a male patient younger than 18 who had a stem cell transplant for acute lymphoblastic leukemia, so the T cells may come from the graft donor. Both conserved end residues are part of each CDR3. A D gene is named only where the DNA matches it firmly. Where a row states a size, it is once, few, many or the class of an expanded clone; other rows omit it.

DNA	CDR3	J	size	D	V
TGTGCCAGCAGTGAACAGGGAGGTTTGCGAGAGACCCAGTACTTC	CASSEQGGLRETQYF	TRBJ2-5	few	NA	TRBV12-3/TRBV12-4
TGTGCCATCAGTGAACACACTCGAGCGGGAGAGGAAGCCGGGGAGCTGTTTTTT	CAISEHTRAGEEAGELFF	TRBJ2-2	few	TRBD2	TRBV10-3
TGCGCCAGCAGCTTGGTCGGGGGAGCTGAAGCTTTCTTT	CASSLVGGAEAFF	TRBJ1-1	NA	NA	TRBV5-1
TGCGCCAGCAGCTTGGAGCCCGGGACAGGGTATTCACCCCTCCACTTT	CASSLEPGTGYSPLHF	TRBJ1-6	few	TRBD1	TRBV5-1
TGCAGTGCTACCGACACTGGCCGGGGCGGGAGAGATACGCAGTATTTT	CSATDTGRGGRDTQYF	TRBJ2-3	many	TRBD2	TRBV20-1
TGTGCCAGCAGTGAAAGGACGGACCAAGAGACCCAGTACTTC	CASSERTDQETQYF	TRBJ2-5	NA	NA	TRBV2
TGTGCCACCAGTGAATCCGGGTGGTCGGTGGAGACCCAGTACTTC	CATSESGWSVETQYF	TRBJ2-5	few	NA	TRBV24-1
TGTGCCAGCAGCGCACAAAAGACCTTGAACACTGAAGCTTTCTTT	CASSAQKTLNTEAFF	TRBJ1-1	few	NA	TRBV9
TGCAGTGCCACGACTAGCGGGCCCTACGAGCAGTACTTC	CSATTSGPYEQYF	TRBJ2-7	few	TRBD2	TRBV20-1
TGCAGCGTTGTGAGGTCAACTAATGAAAAACTGTTTTTT	CSVVRSTNEKLFF	TRBJ1-4	few	NA	TRBV29-1
TGTGCCAGCAGCCCCGGGACAGGTTTCAATCAGCCCCAGCATTTT	CASSPGTGFNQPQHF	TRBJ1-5	many	TRBD1	TRBV7-2
TGTGCCAGTAGACAGACAGGGAGGGGACTCGAGCAGTACTTC	CASRQTGRGLEQYF	TRBJ2-7	few	NA	TRBV19
TGTGCCAGCAGCTTTGCTTCCCCCCTGAGGCTGGGGCCAGGGGTGAACACTGAAGCTTTCTTT	CASSFASPLRLGPGVNTEAFF	TRBJ1-1	NA	NA	TRBV7-6
TGTGCCACCAGTGATTCGGCGGGGAACACTGAAGCTTTCTTT	CATSDSAGNTEAFF	TRBJ1-1	few	NA	TRBV24-1
TGTGCCATCAGTGAGCCTGGGGCACTTACTAGCGGGAGAGAGACCCAGTACTTC	CAISEPGALTSGRETQYF	TRBJ2-5	NA	TRBD2	TRBV10-3
TGCGCCAGCCGCTGGACAGGGGCCACAGATACGCAGTTTTTT	CASRWTGATDTQFF	TRBJ2-3	NA	TRBD1	TRBV5-1
TGTGCCAGCAAAGGCCGAACTTACAATGAGCAGTTCTTC	CASKGRTYNEQFF	TRBJ2-1	few	NA	TRBV2
TGTGCCAGCAGCTTCTTGAGATTTGGCTACACCTTC	CASSFLRFGYTF	TRBJ1-2	NA	NA	TRBV11-2
TGTGCCAGCAGTACCAGCGGACAGGGTCGGAACTATGGCTACACCTTC	CASSTSGQGRNYGYTF	TRBJ1-2	many	TRBD1	TRBV6-5
TGCAGCGTTGTTGGGCAAGGTATTCCTGGGGCCAACGTCCTGACTTTC	CSVVGQGIPGANVLTF	TRBJ2-6	many	NA	TRBV29-1
TGTGCCAGCAGCCCGCGGGGGGGCCTTTTTACCGGGGAGCTGTTTTTT	CASSPRGGLFTGELFF	TRBJ2-2	NA	TRBD2	TRBV11-2
TGTGCCAGCAGTGAACCCTACTCGACCAGGGGGAACTACAATGAGCAGTTCTTC	CASSEPYSTRGNYNEQFF	TRBJ2-1	NA	TRBD1	TRBV2
TGTGCCAGCAGTTTTCGGGTGGAGACCCAGTACTTC	CASSFRVETQYF	TRBJ2-5	few	NA	TRBV6-6
TGTGCCAGCACCGACAGGGGGATTACCTACGAGCAGTACTTC	CASTDRGITYEQYF	TRBJ2-7	NA	TRBD1	TRBV12-3/TRBV12-4
TGTGCCATCAGTGGACCGGACAGGGCCAGAGATACGCAGTATTTT	CAISGPDRARDTQYF	TRBJ2-3	many	TRBD1	TRBV10-3
TGTGCCACCAGTGATAATTCCGTAGCGGGAGGCTATGAGCAGTTCTTC	CATSDNSVAGGYEQFF	TRBJ2-1	few	TRBD2	TRBV24-1
TGTGCCAGCAGGACCCTCCATGGACGGTCCTCCTACAATGAGCAGTTCTTC	CASRTLHGRSSYNEQFF	TRBJ2-1	NA	NA	TRBV12-3/TRBV12-4
TGTGCCAGCAGCCAAGATCGGCTGGTGGGAAGCTACAATGAGCAGTTCTTC	CASSQDRLVGSYNEQFF	TRBJ2-1	many	NA	TRBV4-2
TGTGCCAGCAGCCAAGACAGCGGGTCCTCCTACAATGAGCAGTTCTTC	CASSQDSGSSYNEQFF	TRBJ2-1	many	NA	TRBV4-2
TGCGCCAGCAGCTTGGATCAGGCCCCCCCCCTCTACGAGCAGTACTTC	CASSLDQAPPLYEQYF	TRBJ2-7	NA	NA	TRBV5-1
TGCGCCAGCAGGCCGGTCCTAGGTGGGTCACCCCTCCACTTT	CASRPVLGGSPLHF	TRBJ1-6	NA	NA	TRBV5-1